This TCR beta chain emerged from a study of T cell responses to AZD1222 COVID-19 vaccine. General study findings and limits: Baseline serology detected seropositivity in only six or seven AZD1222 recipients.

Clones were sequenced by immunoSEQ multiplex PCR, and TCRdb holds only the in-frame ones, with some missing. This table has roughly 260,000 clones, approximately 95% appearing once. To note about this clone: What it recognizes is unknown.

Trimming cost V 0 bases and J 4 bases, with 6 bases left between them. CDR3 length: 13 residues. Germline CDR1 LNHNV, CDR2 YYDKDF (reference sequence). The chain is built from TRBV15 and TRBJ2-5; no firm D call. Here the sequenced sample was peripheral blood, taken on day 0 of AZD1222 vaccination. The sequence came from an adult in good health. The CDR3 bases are TGTGCCACCAGCAGAGATCGGCCAGAGACCCAGTACTTC. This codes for CATSRDRPETQYF. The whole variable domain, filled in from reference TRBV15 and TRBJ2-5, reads DAMVIQNPRYQVTQFGKPVTLSCSQTLNHNVMYWYQQKSSQAPKLLFHYYDKDFNNEADTPDNFQSRRPNTSFCFLDIRSPGLGDTAMYLCATSRDRPETQYFGPGTRLLVL.